This TCR beta chain was identified in a study of blood T cells in healthy people across ages. Study conclusions and caveats: The fall in TCR beta diversity per million T cells was roughly linear with age.

The individuals who served as donors were healthy Caucasians living in Russia, aged about 6 to 95. Next came a second PCR, run for roughly 6 to 11 cycles, which used a sample-barcoded 5' primer along with a J-beta primer mix. TCRdb independently ran MiXCR on the 5' RACE reads; one entry per CDR3 protein. This table has around 1,000,000 distinct CDR3 sequences, 35% to 40% appearing once. A note on this clonotype: Its target is not known.

The CDR3 runs to 13 residues. V lost 1 base, J lost 9 bases, and 10 bases lay in between. In germline, CDR1 is MGHRA, CDR2 YSYEKL. Sequences were obtained from blood. The V call is TRBV4-1, the J call TRBJ2-1; D might be TRBD2 (6 bases). The receptor comes from a man aged 18-30 years in good health. This chain's CDR3 is CASSQGSGGEQFF. In DNA form, the CDR3 reads TGCGCCAGCAGCCAAGGGTCCGGGGGTGAGCAGTTCTTC.